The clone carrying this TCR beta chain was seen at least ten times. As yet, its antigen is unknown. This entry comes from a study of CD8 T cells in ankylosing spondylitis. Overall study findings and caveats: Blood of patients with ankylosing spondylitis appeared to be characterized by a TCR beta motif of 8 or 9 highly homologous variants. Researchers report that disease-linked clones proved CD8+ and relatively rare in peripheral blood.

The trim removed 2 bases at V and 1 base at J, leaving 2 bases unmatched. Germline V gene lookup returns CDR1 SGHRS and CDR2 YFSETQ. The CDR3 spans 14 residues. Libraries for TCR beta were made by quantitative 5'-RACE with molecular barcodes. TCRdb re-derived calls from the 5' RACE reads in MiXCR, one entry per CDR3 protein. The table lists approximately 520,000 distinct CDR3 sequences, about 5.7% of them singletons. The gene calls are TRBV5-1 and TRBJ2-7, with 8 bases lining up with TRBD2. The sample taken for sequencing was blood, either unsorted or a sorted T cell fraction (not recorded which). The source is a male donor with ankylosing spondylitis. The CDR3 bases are TGCGCCAGCAGCTTTGCGGGAGGTTCCTACGAGCAGTACTTC. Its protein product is CASSFAGGSYEQYF.